The clone carrying this T cell receptor (beta chain) turned up a few times. Antigen unknown. The data were taken from a study of vaccination and CD4 T cells after COVID-19. The CDR3 has 12 amino acids. Germline V gives CDR1 SNHLY, CDR2 FYNNEI. V shed 5 bases and J shed 12 bases, with 13 bases lying between them. The Oncomine TCR Beta short-read assay sequenced DNA from cultured CD4+ T cells. One entry per CDR3 protein, called by TCRdb with MiXCR from the PCR reads. The sample holds about 4,000 distinct CDR3 sequences, about 71% seen once. Described treatment: approximately nine-day PBMC culture with coronavirus spike peptide pools or control peptides (ViraFEST assay). Unexposed donor CD4+ T cells predated the COVID-19 pandemic, collected 2011-2018. Negative selection enriched CD4+ T cells from cultures at about ten days.

The sequence was collected from a human donor in good health. V usage is TRBV2 and J usage is TRBJ1-4; D is unclear. The sequencing input was CD4+ T cells from blood, cultured in vitro. The CDR3 region is CASSQPTVELFF. CDR3 DNA: TGTGCCAGCAGTCAACCAACAGTCGAACTGTTTTTT.